This entry concerns a single T cell receptor beta chain. What it recognizes is unknown. Libraries were prepared by immunoSEQ multiplex PCR; TCRdb keeps only in-frame clonotypes and omits some of them. The sample lists about 100,000 clones, about 86% occurring once. The data derive from a study of T cell responses to AZD1222 COVID-19 vaccine. Study-level findings and limits: The CD4 TCRs associated with vaccination extended across spike and predominated at 160-218 and 743-854.

The source material was peripheral blood, sampled on day 0 of AZD1222 vaccination. The receptor was derived from an adult in good health.

The CDR3 DNA sequence: TGTGCCAGCAGCCGCCCGACAAACAATGAGCAGTTCTTC. Its translation: CASSRPTNNEQFF. The V call is TRBV11-2, the J call TRBJ2-1; D is ambiguous. Germline CDR1 reads SGHAT; CDR2 reads FQNNGV. The germline V and J ends were trimmed by 5 bases and 5 bases, with 10 bases remaining between them. The CDR3 extends over 13 amino acids.